Given below is one T cell receptor beta chain in context. Germline loops: CDR1 PRHDT, CDR2 FYEKMQ (reference sequence). CDR3 length: 15 amino acids. The PCR was carried out with 60 Vbeta primers and 13 Jbeta primers. Only in-frame clones appear in the TCRdb table, and some are missing; sequencing was by immunoSEQ multiplex PCR. The data contain tens of thousands of clones, around 75% of them seen just once; the ten biggest clones take up about 15%. This entry is derived from a study of cytomegalovirus exposure and HLA in healthy donors. The sequencing sample was made of PBMCs. This chain connects TRBV13 to TRBJ2-5; 9 nucleotides match TRBD1. The DNA end is a closer match to TRBJ2-7, so the J assignment may be wrong. The receptor was isolated from a woman aged 40-49 years in good health and CMV-seropositive. CDR3 nucleotide sequence: TGTGCCAGCAGCCTTCACCCGGGACAGGGCTACGAGCAGTACTTC. This encodes CASSLHPGQGYEQYF.